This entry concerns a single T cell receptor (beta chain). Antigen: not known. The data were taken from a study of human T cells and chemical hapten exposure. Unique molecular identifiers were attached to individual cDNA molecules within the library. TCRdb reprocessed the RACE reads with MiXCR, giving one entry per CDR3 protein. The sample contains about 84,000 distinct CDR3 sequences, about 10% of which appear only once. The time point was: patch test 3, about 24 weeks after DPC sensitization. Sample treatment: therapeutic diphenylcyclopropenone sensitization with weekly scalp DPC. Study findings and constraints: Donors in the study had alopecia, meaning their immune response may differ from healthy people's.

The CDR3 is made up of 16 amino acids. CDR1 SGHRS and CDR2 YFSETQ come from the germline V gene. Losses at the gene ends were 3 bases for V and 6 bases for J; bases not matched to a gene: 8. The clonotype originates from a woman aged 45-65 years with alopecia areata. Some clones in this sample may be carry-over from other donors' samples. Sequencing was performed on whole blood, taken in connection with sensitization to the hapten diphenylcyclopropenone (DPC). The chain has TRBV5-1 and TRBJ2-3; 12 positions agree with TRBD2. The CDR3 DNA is TGCGCCAGCAGCTCTCCTAGCGGGAGGGCCGGGGATACGCAGTATTTT. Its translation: CASSSPSGRAGDTQYF.